Each of the 25 T cell receptor beta chains below was sequenced from the same sample in a study of identical twins (dated by TCRdb to the mid-2010s). The library was made by 5' RACE. The sample was run on an Illumina HiSeq 2000. TCRdb trimmed public reads at Q25 via fastp, called clones via MiXCR and kept in-frame beta chains. CDR3 protein sequences are deduplicated, and each keeps its most common genes and DNA. Present in this sample are hundreds of thousands of distinct CDR3 sequences, roughly 18% of which were seen just once. Less than 15% of the sample goes to the ten largest clones. A further study also used this sample, focusing on T cells expressing NK-cell markers.

Input material: PBMCs. The receptors were gathered from a woman aged 18-35 years in good health.

This clonotype was seen many times. The V call is TRBV12-3 or TRBV12-4, the J call TRBJ1-6; D not resolved. V shed 4 bases and J shed 5 bases, with 6 bases lying between them. The CDR3 totals 13 residues. The CDR3 reads CASSSRNNSPLHF. CDR3 coding DNA: TGTGCCAGCAGTTCCAGGAATAATTCACCCCTCCACTTT.

The V and J genes are TRBV6-1 and TRBJ2-5; 10 nucleotides line up with TRBD1. Losses at the gene ends were 6 bases for V and 5 bases for J; bases not matched to a gene: 9. The CDR3 is made up of 15 amino acids. Per the germline V gene, CDR1 is MNHNS and CDR2 is SASEGT. CDR3 sequence (DNA): TGTGCCAGCAGGGGACAGGGGTCCATAGGCGAGACCCAGTACTTC. Translation: CASRGQGSIGETQYF.

This clonotype has only a few counts. The chain is built from TRBV29-1 and TRBJ2-1; 11 bases match TRBD2. There are 12 residues in the CDR3. Per the germline V gene, CDR1 is SQVTM and CDR2 is ANQGSEA. CDR3 sequence: CSTSGGLNEQFF. The CDR3 DNA reads TGCAGTACTAGCGGGGGCCTCAATGAGCAGTTCTTC.

This clonotype was seen only a few times. The J gene is TRBJ1-4, the V gene TRBV20-1; D remains ambiguous. Germline CDR1 is DFQATT and CDR2 is SNEGSKA (reference sequence). This CDR3 spans 14 amino acids. The V end lost 6 bases, the J end lost 3 bases, and 14 bases lay between the germline ends. The CDR3 spells CSADPGNPNEKLFF. In DNA form, the CDR3 reads TGCAGTGCCGACCCCGGGAACCCTAATGAAAAACTGTTTTTT.

The chain combines TRBV15 with TRBJ2-1; 7 bases align to TRBD2. The CDR3 runs to 15 residues. J was trimmed by 0 bases and V by 4 bases; bases with no gene match: 3. Germline V gene sequence: CDR1 LNHNV, CDR2 YYDKDF (reference sequence). The CDR3, as DNA: TGTGCCACCAGCACCAGCGGGACCTCCTACAATGAGCAGTTCTTC. Translation: CATSTSGTSYNEQFF.

The rearrangement joins TRBV20-1 to TRBJ1-2; D unclear. V was trimmed by 3 bases and J by 3 bases, leaving 8 bases between them. The CDR3 contains 12 residues. The germline gives CDR1 DFQATT, CDR2 SNEGSKA (reference sequence). The CDR3 DNA is TGCAGTGCTAGCAAGGTTGACTATGGCTACACCTTC. Protein: CSASKVDYGYTF.

This clonotype was counted a few times. The chain joins TRBV6-1 to TRBJ1-2; the D gene is possibly TRBD1 (6 bases). CDR1 is MNHNS and CDR2 is SASEGT in the germline V gene. Trimming shortened V by 6 bases and J by 1 base, and 15 bases separated the two germline ends. The CDR3 covers 15 residues. CDR3 amino acids: CASSSGTPFNYGYTF. CDR3 nucleotide sequence: TGTGCCAGCAGCTCCGGGACACCATTTAACTATGGCTACACCTTC.

CDR3 sequence: CASRVGPTLTDTQYF. CDR3 bases: TGTGCCAGCAGGGTGGGACCTACCCTCACAGATACGCAGTATTTT. The rearrangement links TRBV6-1 to TRBJ2-3; D tentatively fits TRBD1 or TRBD2 (5 bases each). The CDR3 is made up of 15 amino acids. Trimming shortened V by 6 bases and J by 2 bases, and 15 bases separated the two germline ends. Germline lookup yields CDR1 MNHNS and CDR2 SASEGT.

The chain uses TRBV9 and TRBJ2-5; possible D gene TRBD2, 6 bases. V was trimmed by 0 bases and J by 2 bases, leaving 11 bases between them. The germline CDR1 and CDR2 sequences are SGDLS and YYNGEE. The CDR3 spans 15 residues. The CDR3 bases are TGTGCCAGCAGCGTAGTGGGGACTCGACAAGAGACCCAGTACTTC. Protein: CASSVVGTRQETQYF. The full variable domain, in which reference TRBV9 and TRBJ2-5 provide the parts outside the CDR3, is DSGVTQTPKHLITATGQRVTLRCSPRSGDLSVYWYQQSLDQGLQFLIQYYNGEERAKGNILERFSAQQFPDLHSELNLSSLELGDSALYFCASSVVGTRQETQYFGPGTRLLVL.

This clonotype was counted only a few times. The chain employs TRBV12-3 or TRBV12-4 and TRBJ2-2; D possibly uses TRBD1 or TRBD2 (5 bases each). There are 14 residues in the CDR3. Trimming stripped 7 bases from V and 0 bases from J, with 9 bases between. The CDR3 coding sequence is TGTGCCAGCACTGTGGGGGCGAACACCGGGGAGCTGTTTTTT. It codes for CASTVGANTGELFF.

This chain links TRBV6-5 with TRBJ2-2, with a weak D call TRBD1 (5 bases). With 1 base removed from V and 5 bases from J, the gap between germline ends came to 14 bases. The CDR3 spans 16 residues. CDR1 is MNHEY, CDR2 SVGAGI, per germline. CDR3 sequence: CASSYLSRVVTGELFF. Here the CDR3 DNA reads TGTGCCAGCAGTTACTTGAGCAGGGTTGTAACCGGGGAGCTGTTTTTT.

The J gene is TRBJ1-1, the V gene TRBV7-9; a weak D match, TRBD1 (5 bases). The CDR3 contains 14 residues. CDR1 is SEHNR and CDR2 is FQNEAQ in the germline V gene (reference sequence). V gave up 1 base and J gave up 6 bases, with 12 bases separating them. The CDR3 sequence is CASSLEGSVAEAFF. CDR3 DNA: TGTGCCAGCAGCTTAGAGGGGTCTGTGGCTGAAGCTTTCTTT.

CDR3 DNA: TGCGCCAGCAGCCTGAGTAATGAGGGAGTACAGTTCTTC. This translates into CASSLSNEGVQFF. The chain couples TRBV5-1 to TRBJ2-1, with D maybe TRBD2 (5 bases). The germline V and J ends were trimmed by 4 bases and 13 bases, with 18 bases remaining between them. This CDR3 comprises 13 residues. The germline CDR1 and CDR2 sequences are SGHRS and YFSETQ.

The CDR3 loop reads CASSPRTGQGETQYF. As DNA, the CDR3 is TGTGCCAGCTCACCACGGACAGGGCAAGGGGAGACCCAGTACTTC. This chain uses TRBV18 with TRBJ2-5, with 8 nucleotides matching TRBD1. V shed 1 base and J 5 bases; nucleotides not matched to a gene: 6. The length of the CDR3 is 15 residues. Germline V gene sequence: CDR1 KGHSH, CDR2 LQKENI.

This clonotype was found a few times. The chain couples TRBV5-1 to TRBJ2-1; D not certain. V was shortened by 4 bases and J by 3 bases, with 20 bases between the two germline ends. Germline-derived CDR1 and CDR2 are SGHRS and YFSETQ. The CDR3 runs 17 residues. The CDR3 spells CASSPVPTPPNYNEQFF. CDR3 nucleotide sequence: TGCGCCAGCAGCCCGGTCCCCACTCCCCCTAACTACAATGAGCAGTTCTTC.

This clonotype was counted between two and nine times. J is TRBJ2-3 and V is TRBV5-8; 12 bases fit TRBD2. The CDR3 covers 16 residues. Germline V gene lookup returns CDR1 SGHTS and CDR2 YDEGEE. V trimming: 6 bases; J trimming: 2 bases; junction bases outside the gene matches: 7. The CDR3 DNA is TGTGCCAGCACCCGTCTAGCGGGAGGGGTCACAGATACGCAGTATTTT. Translating gives CASTRLAGGVTDTQYF.

J is TRBJ2-7 and V is TRBV27, with TRBD1 matching over 7 bases. Looked up from germline, CDR1 is MNHEY and CDR2 is SMNVEV (reference sequence). This CDR3 has 16 residues. The trim removed 3 bases at V and 6 bases at J, leaving 14 bases unmatched. This chain's CDR3 is CASSLGEGAARREQYF. The CDR3 DNA reads as TGTGCCAGCAGTTTGGGCGAGGGGGCTGCCCGACGCGAGCAGTACTTC.

V usage is TRBV6-6 and J usage is TRBJ1-5, with D unresolved. Trimming removed 2 bases at V and 6 bases at J, with 8 bases between. The CDR3 is 13 amino acids. Germline V gene sequence: CDR1 MNHNY, CDR2 SVGAGI (reference sequence). The CDR3 protein is CASSYPSSQPQHF. Here the CDR3 DNA reads TGTGCCAGCAGTTACCCATCGTCTCAGCCCCAGCATTTT.

The chain employs TRBV20-1 and TRBJ1-6, with TRBD1 matching over 8 bases. The CDR3 has 13 residues. With 6 bases clipped from V and 7 bases from J, the junction kept 5 bases outside the gene matches. Germline CDR1 DFQATT, CDR2 SNEGSKA (reference sequence). CDR3 bases: TGCAGTGCCACACGGACAGGGAATTCACCCCTCCACTTT. Translation: CSATRTGNSPLHF.

The chain recombines TRBV6-5 with TRBJ2-2; D is ambiguous. V was shortened by 2 bases and J by 3 bases, with 7 bases between the two germline ends. This CDR3 contains 14 residues. Per the germline V gene, CDR1 is MNHEY and CDR2 is SVGAGI. This CDR3 is CASSYPHYTGELFF. DNA of the CDR3: TGTGCCAGCAGTTACCCCCACTACACCGGGGAGCTGTTTTTT.

The rearrangement uses TRBV12-3 or TRBV12-4 and TRBJ2-5; 13 nucleotides line up with TRBD2. The CDR3 length is 13 residues. The trim removed 7 bases at V and 9 bases at J, leaving 5 bases unmatched. This CDR3 is CASTRTSGGSQYF. The CDR3 DNA reads as TGTGCCAGCACCCGGACTAGCGGGGGTTCCCAGTACTTC.

This clonotype was counted between two and nine times. The CDR3 coding sequence is TGTGCTAGTGCCCCGGGCCCTGGAGCAGATACGCAGTATTTT. Its translation: CASAPGPGADTQYF. This chain uses TRBV12-5 with TRBJ2-3, with no clear D. Between the trimmed V and J ends, which lost 7 bases and 4 bases, there was a span of 15 bases. Per germline, CDR1 LGHNT and CDR2 FRNRAP. The CDR3 length is 14 residues.

V usage is TRBV20-1 and J usage is TRBJ2-3; TRBD2 aligns across 10 bases. Germline trimming cut 8 bases from V and 0 bases from J; bases unmatched to any gene: 2. CDR3 length: 13 residues. Per the germline V gene, CDR1 is DFQATT and CDR2 is SNEGSKA (reference sequence). CDR3 region: CSSTSGSTDTQYF. The CDR3, as DNA: TGCAGTTCGACTAGCGGGAGCACAGATACGCAGTATTTT.

Only a few counts were recorded for this clonotype. The J gene is TRBJ1-1, the V gene TRBV12-3 or TRBV12-4; 12 nucleotides align to TRBD1. Trimming took 7 bases from V and 10 from J; bases not matched to a gene: 13. The CDR3 runs to 15 residues. CDR3 protein: CASNRDRGRGSGAFF. CDR3 sequence (DNA): TGTGCCAGCAACCGGGACAGGGGGCGCGGTTCTGGAGCTTTCTTT.

The V and J genes are TRBV3-1 and TRBJ2-7; D gene uncertain. Germline V gene data show CDR1 as LGHDT and CDR2 as YNNKEL (reference sequence). V shed 4 bases and J shed 6 bases, with 16 bases lying between them. CDR3 length: 14 amino acids. DNA of the CDR3: TGTGCCAGCAGCCCAAGCCAGATAAGAGGCGAGCAGTACTTC. This gives the protein CASSPSQIRGEQYF.